The 10 T cell receptor beta chains given below trace back to one sample, sequenced in a study of T-cell memory formation after mild COVID-19. From the 5' RACE reads, TCRdb called clonotypes with MiXCR, one entry per CDR3 protein. The sample consists of 50,000 to 60,000 distinct CDR3 sequences, approximately 30% of them appearing once. Sequencing was performed on PBMCs or a T cell subset sorted from them (not recorded which). The receptors originated from a man younger than 35 who had mild COVID-19 (a few samples of this study predate the infection). Cell type and time point are not known.

This clonotype was detected ten times or more. Here the CDR3 reads CASSHRAGDYEQYF. The CDR3 bases are TGTGCCAGCAGTCACAGGGCCGGAGACTACGAGCAGTACTTC. This chain links TRBV6-5 with TRBJ2-7, with a possible D match to TRBD1 (6 bases). The germline gives CDR1 MNHEY, CDR2 SVGAGI. This CDR3 is built from 14 residues. V was trimmed by 5 bases and J by 3 bases, leaving 14 bases between them.

CDR3 in amino acids: CASSLESLGDSPLHF. CDR3 bases: TGTGCCAGCAGCTTAGAGTCCCTGGGGGATTCACCCCTCCACTTT. The chain carries TRBV7-9 and TRBJ1-6; possible D gene TRBD1, 5 bases. V was cut by 1 base and J by 8 bases, with 12 bases left in between. The length of the CDR3 is 15 residues. From germline, CDR1 is SEHNR and CDR2 FQNEAQ (reference sequence).

The V gene is TRBV6-2 or TRBV6-3, the J gene TRBJ2-7, with a possible D match to TRBD1 (5 bases). Trimming shortened V by 5 bases and J by 3 bases, and 8 bases separated the two germline ends. This CDR3 region has 12 residues. The V gene's germline CDR1 is MNHEY and CDR2 SVGEGT. The CDR3 DNA is TGTGCCAGCAGTCACCAGGGCTACGAGCAGTACTTC. It specifies CASSHQGYEQYF.

The V gene is TRBV12-5, the J gene TRBJ2-3; TRBD2 agrees at 11 bases. Per germline, CDR1 LGHNT and CDR2 FRNRAP. V was clipped by 1 base and J by 4 bases; unmatched bases: 7. The CDR3 sequence is 17 residues long. CDR3 in DNA: TGTGCTAGTGGTTTGGATAGCGGGAGGGCCCTACCAGATACGCAGTATTTT. Translation: CASGLDSGRALPDTQYF.

The rearrangement joins TRBV7-9 to TRBJ2-1, with D hard to call. This CDR3 region has 13 residues. The ends were cut back, 2 bases at V and 2 bases at J, with 4 bases in the middle. CDR1 is SEHNR and CDR2 is FQNEAQ in the germline V gene (reference sequence). The CDR3 DNA reads TGTGCCAGCAGCTTAAGTACCTACAATGAGCAGTTCTTC. Its protein is CASSLSTYNEQFF. The full variable domain, in which reference TRBV7-9 and TRBJ2-1 provide the parts outside the CDR3, is DTGVSQNPRHKITKRGQNVTFRCDPISEHNRLYWYRQTLGQGPEFLTYFQNEAQLEKSRLLSDRFSAERPKGSFSTLEIQRTEQGDSAMYLCASSLSTYNEQFFGPGTRLTVL.

The sample holds a few counts of this clonotype. The gene calls are TRBV6-2 or TRBV6-3 and TRBJ1-2, with 7 bases that match TRBD1. Losses at the gene ends were 5 bases for V and 5 bases for J; bases not matched to a gene: 5. The CDR3 sequence is 13 residues long. Germline loops: CDR1 MNHEY, CDR2 SVGEGT. The chain's CDR3 is CASSPGGLYGYTF. DNA of the CDR3: TGTGCCAGCAGTCCAGGGGGATTATATGGCTACACCTTC.

This clonotype was recorded at least ten times. V is TRBV7-3 and J is TRBJ1-1; D is unresolved. With 5 bases removed from V and 2 bases from J, the gap between germline ends came to 15 bases. The CDR3 loop spans 15 amino acids. Germline assignment: CDR1 SGHTA and CDR2 FQGTGA. CDR3 sequence reads: CASSHSGGLNTEAFF. The CDR3 DNA is TGTGCCAGCAGCCACAGTGGCGGCCTTAACACTGAAGCTTTCTTT.

This chain joins TRBV5-1 and TRBJ2-2, with D unresolved. The ends were cut back, 1 base at V and 6 bases at J, with 7 bases in the middle. From germline, CDR1 is SGHRS and CDR2 YFSETQ. The CDR3 contains 13 residues. CDR3 amino acids: CASSLLGPGELFF. CDR3 in DNA: TGCGCCAGCAGCTTGTTAGGGCCCGGGGAGCTGTTTTTT.

This clonotype was seen only a few times. The chain recombines TRBV7-2 with TRBJ2-3; 7 bases match TRBD2. This CDR3 is built from 17 residues. Germline V gives CDR1 SGHTA, CDR2 FQGNSA. V lost 1 base and J lost 1; bases outside the gene matches: 8. The CDR3 bases are TGTGCCAGCAGCTTAGTACCGGGGGGAGGGGGCACAGATACGCAGTATTTT. Its translation: CASSLVPGGGGTDTQYF.

V gene TRBV9 combines with J gene TRBJ2-3, with D perhaps given as TRBD1 or TRBD2 (5 bases each). Trimming pared 3 bases from V and 0 bases from J, leaving 17 bases between. This CDR3 has 17 residues. CDR1 SGDLS and CDR2 YYNGEE come from the germline V gene. CDR3 sequence reads: CASSAPRGYSSTDTQYF. The CDR3 DNA reads as TGTGCCAGCAGCGCCCCCCGGGGCTACTCTAGCACAGATACGCAGTATTTT.